The rows below give T cell receptor beta chains drawn from one sample of a study of shared clonotypes between healthy human individuals. Produced via immunoSEQ multiplex PCR; TCRdb's table is partial and in-frame only. Of roughly 1,800,000 clones detected, roughly 94% appear once; the ten largest clones hold more than 0.9%. Sequencing used naive CD8+ T cells sorted from blood. The receptors come from a man between 18 and 35 years old in good health. The CDR3 runs from the conserved cysteine through the conserved F or W. D genes are given only for firm matches.

V gene	D gene	J gene	CDR3 DNA	CDR3 protein
TRBV6-6	NA	TRBJ1-3	TGTGCCAGCAGCTATGCCGAGGGACGAAACACCATATATTTT	CASSYAEGRNTIYF
TRBV27	TRBD1	TRBJ2-7	TGTGCCAGCAGTTTGGGGACAGGGTCCTACGAGCAGTACTTC	CASSLGTGSYEQYF
TRBV7-6	TRBD2	TRBJ2-1	TGTGCCAGCAGCTTAGTAGCGGGAGCACGGTACAATGAGCAGTTCTTC	CASSLVAGARYNEQFF
TRBV30	NA	TRBJ1-4	TGTGCCTGTCAGAATGAAAAACTGTTTTTT	CACQNEKLFF
TRBV30	NA	TRBJ2-1	TGTGCCTGGAGTGTAGCCCTCGGGGATGAGCAGTTCTTC	CAWSVALGDEQFF
TRBV7-9	TRBD1	TRBJ2-5	TGTGCCAGCAGCTCTCTGGGACAGGGGATCCCCCAAGAGACCCAGTACTTC	CASSSLGQGIPQETQYF
TRBV30	NA	TRBJ2-7	TGTGCCTGGAGTGTACGAGACTTATACGAGCAGTACTTC	CAWSVRDLYEQYF
TRBV10-3	NA	TRBJ2-2	TGTGCCATCAGTGACCTGTCCTGGGGGAAAACCGGGGAGCTGTTTTTT	CAISDLSWGKTGELFF
TRBV28	NA	TRBJ2-3	TGTGCCAGCGAGAAGCTATTCACCACAGATACGCAGTATTTT	CASEKLFTTDTQYF
TRBV6-5	NA	TRBJ2-7	TGTGCCAGCAGTTATGGAGGGGGCAGTTACGAGCAGTACTTC	CASSYGGGSYEQYF
TRBV28	NA	TRBJ1-3	TGTGCCAGCAGTTTCTCGGGGGGCTTTGGAAACACCATATATTTT	CASSFSGGFGNTIYF
TRBV13	NA	TRBJ2-1	TGTGCCAGCAGCCCCCGACTAGGGATAAGCTCCTACAATGAGCAGTTCTTC	CASSPRLGISSYNEQFF
TRBV4-1	TRBD1	TRBJ2-7	TGCGCCAGCAGCCAAGGGACAGGGACCGAGCAGTACTTC	CASSQGTGTEQYF
TRBV9	NA	TRBJ2-7	TGTGCCAGCAGCGTAGCTGGGATCTGGGACGAGCAGTACTTC	CASSVAGIWDEQYF
TRBV11-2	NA	TRBJ1-4	TGTGCCAGCAGCCCAGGTGCCGACTTCGGTGAAAAACTGTTTTTT	CASSPGADFGEKLFF
TRBV6-5	NA	TRBJ2-7	TGTGCCAGCGGTTCTACCTACGAGCAGTACTTC	CASGSTYEQYF
TRBV27	NA	TRBJ2-7	TGTGCCAGCAGACCCGGGTCTAGGATCTACGAGCAGTACTTC	CASRPGSRIYEQYF
TRBV19	NA	TRBJ2-1	TGTGCCAGTAGTATCGACTTTGGCAATGAGCAGTTCTTC	CASSIDFGNEQFF
TRBV4-1	NA	TRBJ1-1	TGCGCCAGCAGCCAAAACAGGGTTACTGAAGCTTTCTTT	CASSQNRVTEAFF
TRBV4-3	NA	TRBJ2-7	TGCGCCAGCAGCCAAGATCCCCTGGGGGCTATCCCCTACGAGCAGTACTTC	CASSQDPLGAIPYEQYF
TRBV6-4	NA	TRBJ1-5	TGTGCCAGCAGTGACTCCGGGGGGGGAGGTAGAAGCAATCAGCCCCAGCATTTT	CASSDSGGGGRSNQPQHF
TRBV7-9	NA	TRBJ2-7	TGTGCCAGCAGCTTTCAGGGTCGTTCGTACGAGCAGTACTTC	CASSFQGRSYEQYF
TRBV7-9	TRBD1	TRBJ2-7	TGTGCCAGCAGTTTCCTCTCCGGGACAGTCTACGAGCAGTACTTC	CASSFLSGTVYEQYF
TRBV2	NA	TRBJ2-7	TGTGCCAGCAGTGAAAGGGGGAGTCTGTACGAGCAGTACTTC	CASSERGSLYEQYF